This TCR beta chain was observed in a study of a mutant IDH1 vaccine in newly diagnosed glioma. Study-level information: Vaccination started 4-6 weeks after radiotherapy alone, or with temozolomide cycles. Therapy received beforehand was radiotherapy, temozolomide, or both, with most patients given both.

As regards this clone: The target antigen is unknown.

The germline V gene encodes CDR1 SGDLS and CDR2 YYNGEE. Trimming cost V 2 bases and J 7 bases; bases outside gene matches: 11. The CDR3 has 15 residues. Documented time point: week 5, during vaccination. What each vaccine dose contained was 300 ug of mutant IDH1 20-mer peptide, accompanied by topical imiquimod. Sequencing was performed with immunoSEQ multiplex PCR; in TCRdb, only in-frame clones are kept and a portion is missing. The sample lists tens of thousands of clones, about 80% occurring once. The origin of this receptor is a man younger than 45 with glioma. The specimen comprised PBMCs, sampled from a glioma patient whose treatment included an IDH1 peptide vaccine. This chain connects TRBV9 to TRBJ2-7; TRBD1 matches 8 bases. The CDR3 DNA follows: TGTGCCAGCAGCGTCCTCGGAGGGACAGGTGGGGAGCAGTACTTC. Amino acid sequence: CASSVLGGTGGEQYF.